A single sample gave rise to the 4 T cell receptor beta chains below, sequenced in a study of cytomegalovirus exposure and HLA in healthy donors. PCR used 60 Vbeta primers and 13 Jbeta primers. TCRdb's copy holds only in-frame clones and misses some; the assay was immunoSEQ multiplex PCR. The repertoire holds approximately 190,000 clones, around 83% seen once, with over 1.5% in the top ten. The specimen was PBMCs. The origin of the receptors is a man aged 40-50 years in good health and CMV-seropositive.

The chain couples TRBV7-9 to TRBJ2-7, with TRBD1 identical over 7 bases. CDR1 is SEHNR and CDR2 is FQNEAQ in the germline V gene (reference sequence). The CDR3 has 12 amino acids. J gave up 4 bases and V 5 bases, and 2 bases lay outside the gene matches. This CDR3 reads CASSTQGYEQYF. The CDR3 nucleotides are TGTGCCAGCAGCACACAGGGGTACGAGCAGTACTTC.

V usage is TRBV19 and J usage is TRBJ2-7, with D possibly TRBD2 on 6 matching bases. The V gene's germline CDR1 is LNHDA and CDR2 SQIVND (reference sequence). The CDR3 length is 14 residues. V was pared by 3 bases and J by 2 bases, with 11 bases between. The CDR3, as DNA: TGTGCCAGTAGTATTAGCGGTAACACCTACGAGCAGTACTTC. It specifies CASSISGNTYEQYF.

The chain recombines TRBV6-5 with TRBJ1-2, with 11 bases that match TRBD1. V shed 4 bases, J shed 8 bases, and the junction held 9 bases outside the gene matches. This CDR3 is built from 15 residues. The germline V gene has CDR1 MNHEY and CDR2 SVGAGI. The CDR3 coding sequence is TGTGCCAGCAGTTCCGCCGGGACAGGGGGAAGAGGCTACACCTTC. It yields the protein CASSSAGTGGRGYTF.

This clone was detected a few times. This chain links TRBV19 with TRBJ1-2, with 9 bases lining up with TRBD1. Germline lookup yields CDR1 LNHDA and CDR2 SQIVND (reference sequence). Trimming removed 2 bases from V and 2 bases from J; junction bases left unmatched: 6. This CDR3 is 16 amino acids long. The CDR3 sequence is CASSISGTGLNYGYTF. CDR3 nucleotides: TGTGCCAGTAGTATATCAGGGACAGGGCTGAACTATGGCTACACCTTC.